One and the same sample provided the 18 T cell receptor beta chains below, sequenced in a study of blood T cell repertoires in COVID-19. TCRdb's table, derived via immunoSEQ multiplex PCR, lists solely in-frame clones and lacks some. The data show roughly 280,000 clones, 89% seen once. Sequencing input: peripheral blood. The receptor set was obtained from a man in his forties or fifties with acute or convalescent COVID-19.

V is TRBV19 and J is TRBJ2-1, with a weak D call TRBD2 (7 bases). Trimming pared 5 bases from V and 2 bases from J, leaving 16 bases between. From germline, CDR1 is LNHDA and CDR2 SQIVND (reference sequence). There are 16 residues in the CDR3. The DNA for the CDR3 is TGTGCCAGTAGTCCCCCAGGCGGGGGCGCCTACAATGAGCAGTTCTTC. The encoded protein is CASSPPGGGAYNEQFF. Full variable domain (rest looked up from reference TRBV19 and TRBJ2-1): DGGITQSPKYLFRKEGQNVTLSCEQNLNHDAMYWYRQDPGQGLRLIYYSQIVNDFQKGDIAEGYSVSREKKESFPLTVTSAQKNPTAFYLCASSPPGGGAYNEQFFGPGTRLTVL.

The rearrangement uses TRBV11-2 and TRBJ2-7; 11 bases are shared with TRBD1. Per the germline V gene, CDR1 is SGHAT and CDR2 is FQNNGV. V was clipped by 3 bases and J by 3 bases; unmatched bases: 7. The CDR3 extends over 16 amino acids. The CDR3 coding sequence is TGTGCCAGCAGCTTGGGGGGGACAGGGGGAGGCTACGAGCAGTACTTC. It yields the protein CASSLGGTGGGYEQYF.

The genes are TRBV30 and TRBJ1-1; 7 bases align to TRBD1. Germline CDR1 GTSNPN, CDR2 SVGIG (reference sequence). This CDR3 comprises 17 residues. V lost 4 bases to trimming and J lost 0 bases; unmatched junction nucleotides: 14. CDR3 in amino acids: CAWNTRTGGVMNTEAFF. In DNA, the CDR3 is TGTGCCTGGAATACACGGACAGGTGGCGTCATGAACACTGAAGCTTTCTTT. Drawing the rest from reference TRBV30 and TRBJ1-1, the complete variable domain is SQTIHQWPATLVQPVGSPLSLECTVEGTSNPNLYWYRQAAGRGLQLLFYSVGIGQISSEVPQNLSASRPQDRQFILSSKKLLLSDSGFYLCAWNTRTGGVMNTEAFFGQGTRLTVV.

This clone was observed a handful of times. V usage is TRBV5-8 and J usage is TRBJ1-6; 9 nucleotides line up with TRBD1. The CDR3 consists of 14 residues. CDR1 SGHTS and CDR2 YDEGEE come from the germline V gene. J gave up 7 bases and V 4 bases, and 3 bases lay outside the gene matches. The CDR3 DNA follows: TGTGCCAGCAGCCGGGACAGGGCGAATTCACCCCTCCACTTT. It specifies CASSRDRANSPLHF.

The chain carries TRBV11-3 and TRBJ2-1; TRBD1 is a possible D gene (5 bases). Germline V gives CDR1 SGHNT, CDR2 YENEEA. V dropped 1 base and J dropped 6 bases, with 13 bases sitting between them. The CDR3 loop spans 15 amino acids. The CDR3 sequence is CASSLGTFQGNEQFF. CDR3 in DNA: TGTGCCAGCAGCTTAGGGACATTTCAAGGCAATGAGCAGTTCTTC.

The chain recombines TRBV9 with TRBJ2-5; 10 bases match TRBD1. CDR1 and CDR2 from the germline V gene are SGDLS and YYNGEE. The CDR3 runs to 16 residues. Trimming removed 3 bases from V and 5 bases from J; junction bases left unmatched: 10. The CDR3 here is CASSAPGTGVGETQYF. The CDR3, as DNA: TGTGCCAGCAGCGCCCCCGGGACAGGGGTTGGGGAGACCCAGTACTTC. The full variable domain, completed using reference TRBV9 and TRBJ2-5, is DSGVTQTPKHLITATGQRVTLRCSPRSGDLSVYWYQQSLDQGLQFLIQYYNGEERAKGNILERFSAQQFPDLHSELNLSSLELGDSALYFCASSAPGTGVGETQYFGPGTRLLVL.

The chain recombines TRBV7-2 with TRBJ1-2, with D maybe TRBD1 (5 bases). The germline V gene has CDR1 SGHTA and CDR2 FQGNSA. The CDR3 has 13 amino acids. The ends were cut back, 2 bases at V and 6 bases at J, with 10 bases in the middle. The CDR3 loop reads CASSLRGSHGYTF. The CDR3 region has the DNA TGTGCCAGCAGCTTAAGGGGTAGTCATGGCTACACCTTC.

The rearrangement joins TRBV5-4 to TRBJ1-6, with TRBD1 as a possible D gene (5 bases). Germline values: CDR1 SGHNT, CDR2 YYREEE (reference sequence). This CDR3 has 15 residues. Trimming left V 0 bases short and J 3 bases short, with 7 bases between. The CDR3 loop reads CASSLDRSYNSPLHF. CDR3 nucleotide sequence: TGTGCCAGCAGCTTGGACAGGAGCTATAATTCACCCCTCCACTTT.

This CDR3 reads CATSRVDRGPVNTEAFF. Written as DNA, the CDR3 is TGTGCCACCAGCAGAGTGGACAGGGGGCCGGTCAACACTGAAGCTTTCTTT. V and J are TRBV15 and TRBJ1-1; 11 bases are shared with TRBD1. The trim removed 1 base at V and 2 bases at J, leaving 6 bases unmatched. The CDR3 loop spans 17 amino acids. CDR1 is LNHNV and CDR2 is YYDKDF in the germline V gene (reference sequence).

The chain carries TRBV19 and TRBJ2-2; possible D gene TRBD2, 5 bases. Trimming took 6 bases from V and 6 from J, leaving 11 bases between them. CDR3 length: 13 amino acids. CDR1 and CDR2 from the germline V gene are LNHDA and SQIVND (reference sequence). The CDR3, as DNA: TGTGCCAGTAGCAAGATGCGGGCCGGGGAGCTGTTTTTT. Encoded protein: CASSKMRAGELFF.

The chain carries TRBV27 and TRBJ2-7; TRBD1 matches at 7 bases. Germline V lookup: CDR1 MNHEY, CDR2 SMNVEV (reference sequence). V shed 5 bases, J shed 5 bases, and the junction held 9 bases outside the gene matches. This CDR3 is 14 amino acids long. The CDR3 region is CASSPDRAVDEQYF. The DNA of the CDR3 is TGTGCCAGCAGTCCCGACAGGGCTGTGGACGAGCAGTACTTC.

This chain uses TRBV3-1 (or the pseudogene TRBV3-2) with TRBJ2-1; tentative D call: TRBD2 (6 bases). Germline V lookup: CDR1 LGHDT, CDR2 YNNKEL (reference sequence). This CDR3 is built from 17 residues. V dropped 4 bases and J dropped 0 bases, with 16 bases sitting between them. In nucleotides, the CDR3 is TGTGCCAGCAGCCGGGACCGGGGGATACTCTCCTACAATGAGCAGTTCTTC. Residues: CASSRDRGILSYNEQFF.

Concerning this clone: Other DNA sequences in the same sample also yield this CDR3. This chain links TRBV30 with TRBJ1-5; 8 bases agree with TRBD1. V dropped 2 bases and J dropped 6; count of bases not matched to a gene: 3. The CDR3 contains 13 residues. Germline V gives CDR1 GTSNPN, CDR2 SVGIG (reference sequence). DNA for the CDR3: TGTGCCTGGAGTCCAGGGGGCGGTCAGCCCCAGCATTTT. Translation gives CAWSPGGGQPQHF.

V usage is TRBV7-2 and J usage is TRBJ2-7; 9 bases line up with TRBD1. In germline, CDR1 is SGHTA, CDR2 FQGNSA. V lost 5 bases to trimming and J lost 0 bases; unmatched junction nucleotides: 8. The CDR3 consists of 16 residues. CDR3 nucleotides: TGTGCCAGCAGCGCCCGGGACAGGGATTACTCCTACGAGCAGTACTTC. Protein: CASSARDRDYSYEQYF.

This chain connects TRBV11-3 to TRBJ1-1; TRBD1 aligns across 12 bases. CDR1 and CDR2 (germline): SGHNT, YENEEA. The length of the CDR3 is 16 residues. The V and J ends lost 5 bases and 0 bases, in that order; junction bases with no gene match: 4. The CDR3 here is CASSAGTGGLNTEAFF. CDR3 in DNA: TGTGCCAGCAGCGCGGGGACAGGGGGCTTGAACACTGAAGCTTTCTTT.

This chain links TRBV5-1 with TRBJ2-2; D is ambiguous. Germline CDR1 is SGHRS and CDR2 is YFSETQ. This CDR3 is built from 15 residues. The V gene lost 2 bases and the J gene lost 6 bases, with 14 bases spanning the gap. In DNA form, the CDR3 reads TGCGCCAGCAGCTTTGGATCCGTCGCGGCCGGGGAGCTGTTTTTT. Translation gives CASSFGSVAAGELFF.

The chain links TRBV9 to TRBJ2-2, with TRBD1 matching over 7 bases. The CDR3 runs 15 residues. Germline V gene lookup returns CDR1 SGDLS and CDR2 YYNGEE. The ends lost 4 bases at V and 4 bases at J; junction bases unmatched: 7. The CDR3 DNA follows: TGTGCCAGCAGCCCGAGACAGGGAAGCACCGGGGAGCTGTTTTTT. It yields the protein CASSPRQGSTGELFF.

This clone was counted once. J is TRBJ2-5 and V is TRBV7-9, with TRBD1 matching 9 bases. Trimming removed 4 bases from V and 7 bases from J; junction bases left unmatched: 10. CDR3 length: 15 amino acids. Germline V CDR1 and CDR2: SEHNR, FQNEAQ (reference sequence). The CDR3 DNA sequence: TGTGCCAGCAGCTCGGGGGACAGGGATGGAGTGACCCAGTACTTC. It is translated as CASSSGDRDGVTQYF.